A selection of T cell receptor beta chains follows, all from one sample in a study of vaccination effects on CD4 cells after COVID-19. Using immunoSEQ multiplex PCR, the repertoire was profiled, and TCRdb retains in-frame clones only, with some absent. The sample records about 60,000 clones, around 82% being singletons. These receptors have no identified antigens. Sequenced here: CD4+ T cells from PBMCs cultured with HCoV-OC43 spike peptides, sampled after COVID-19 vaccination. The source is a human donor who received a COVID-19 vaccine. Both conserved end residues are part of each CDR3. D genes are given only for firm matches. Clone size is shown for a subset of rows, as once, few, many or a class of expanded clone.

v_gene	abundance	d_gene	j_gene	CDR3nt	CDR3aa
TRBV14	.	.	TRBJ1-6	TGTGCCAGCAGCCAAGATCTTCGAAATTCACCCCTCCACTTT	CASSQDLRNSPLHF
TRBV24-1	.	.	TRBJ2-1	TGTGCCACCAGTGATTTGCGGGGCAGCAACAATGAGCAGTTCTTC	CATSDLRGSNNEQFF
TRBV6-1	few	TRBD1	TRBJ2-5	TGTGCCAGCAGTGGGTCTCCGAGACAGGGTTTGAAGACCCAGTACTTC	CASSGSPRQGLKTQYF
TRBV10-3	.	TRBD2	TRBJ2-1	TGTGCCATCAAGACGGGGGGACCCTACAATGAGCAGTTCTTC	CAIKTGGPYNEQFF
TRBV24-1	once	TRBD1	TRBJ2-1	TGTGCCACCAGTGACTCTTCGACAGGGCGCTTATACAATGAGCAGTTCTTC	CATSDSSTGRLYNEQFF
TRBV5-5	.	TRBD1	TRBJ1-2	TGTGCCCTAGAAGACAGGGCCCCGTTTTCACGGGGCTATGGCTACACCTTC	CALEDRAPFSRGYGYTF
TRBV6-5	few	.	TRBJ1-2	TGTGCCAGCAGCGTCGGGACTAACTATGGCTACACCTTC	CASSVGTNYGYTF
TRBV5-4	.	TRBD1	TRBJ2-4	TGTGCCAGCAGCTCCGGGACAGCTCTCAAAAACATTCAGTACTTC	CASSSGTALKNIQYF
TRBV6-1	.	.	TRBJ1-2	TGTGCCAGCAGTGAAAGTGCAGCAGGCTATGGCTACACCTTC	CASSESAAGYGYTF
TRBV9	.	.	TRBJ1-3	TGTGCCAGCAGCGTAGGCGGAGGGTGGGAGACTGGAAACACCATATATTTT	CASSVGGGWETGNTIYF
TRBV6-5	.	TRBD1	TRBJ1-5	TGTGCCAGCGTAGGGGGCGACGATCAGCCCCAGCATTTT	CASVGGDDQPQHF
TRBV11-3	.	.	TRBJ2-1	TGTGCCAGCAGCTTGACGGGGGATCCCATCAATGAGCAGTTCTTC	CASSLTGDPINEQFF
TRBV5-1	.	TRBD2	TRBJ2-2	TGCGCCAGCAGCCCCCTCCGGGAGGGTGCCGGGGAGCTGTTTTTT	CASSPLREGAGELFF
TRBV28	.	.	TRBJ1-6	TGTGCCAGCACCTTAGGGAGGAATTCACCCCTCCACTTT	CASTLGRNSPLHF
TRBV4-1	.	.	TRBJ2-2	TGCGCCAGCAGCTCCAAGGGTGGGTCGAACACCGGGGAGCTGTTTTTT	CASSSKGGSNTGELFF
TRBV4-1	once	.	TRBJ1-1	TGCGCCAGCAGCCCCCTAAGAGGGGACACTCTAGCTTTCTTT	CASSPLRGDTLAFF
TRBV2	.	.	TRBJ2-5	TGTGCCACCCAGGGCACGGCGTGGGAGACCCAGTACTTC	CATQGTAWETQYF
TRBV2	once	TRBD1	TRBJ1-5	TGTGCCAGCAGTTACGACAGGGAAGGTCAGCCCCAGCATTTT	CASSYDREGQPQHF
TRBV18	.	.	TRBJ1-1	TGTGCCAGCTCACCTTTGGGGGGTCAGGACACTGAAGCTTTCTTT	CASSPLGGQDTEAFF
TRBV6-1	.	.	TRBJ2-1	TGTGCCAGCAGTGAACGGACTCAGGGGCAGGGCGATGAGCAGTTCTTC	CASSERTQGQGDEQFF
TRBV30	.	.	TRBJ1-2	TGTGCCTGGAGCTCCCAGTCCGGAAACTATGGCTACACCTTC	CAWSSQSGNYGYTF
TRBV18	.	.	TRBJ1-3	TGTGCCAGCTCATCATATACAGGGTCGGAAAACACCATATATTTT	CASSSYTGSENTIYF
TRBV9	.	.	TRBJ2-3	TGTGCCAGCAGCACTACCGGTCGGGCAGATACGCAGTATTTT	CASSTTGRADTQYF
TRBV30	few	.	TRBJ1-4	TGTGCCTGGAGTTTAGGGGGAGGAGGAGAAAAACTGTTTTTT	CAWSLGGGGEKLFF
TRBV24-1	.	.	TRBJ2-1	TGTGCCACATCTGCCTCCTACAATGAGCAGTTCTTC	CATSASYNEQFF
TRBV15	.	.	TRBJ2-5	TGTGCCACCAGCAGAGATTTAGCTACAGAGACCCAGTACTTC	CATSRDLATETQYF
TRBV2	once	TRBD2	TRBJ2-1	TGTGCCAGCAGGCGACTAGCGGGGGTAAATGAGCAGTTCTTC	CASRRLAGVNEQFF
TRBV7-3	.	TRBD2	TRBJ2-2	TGTGCCAGCAGCTCCCAGATGGGACTAGCGGGGGGGCCCACCGGGGAGCTGTTTTTT	CASSSQMGLAGGPTGELFF
TRBV19	.	.	TRBJ1-6	TGTGCCAGCCACAGGGACCATAATTCACCCCTCCACTTT	CASHRDHNSPLHF
TRBV7-3	.	TRBD1	TRBJ2-1	TGTGCCAGCGGGACAGGGACCTACAATGAGCAGTTCTTC	CASGTGTYNEQFF
TRBV4-3	.	TRBD2	TRBJ2-1	TGCGCCAGCAGCCAACTAGCGGGGTTAAGGAATGAGCAGTTCTTC	CASSQLAGLRNEQFF
TRBV5-1	few	.	TRBJ2-2	TGCGCCAGCAGCTTCGGCAGGGCGAACACCGGGGAGCTGTTTTTT	CASSFGRANTGELFF
TRBV5-4	.	TRBD1	TRBJ1-2	TGTGCCAGCAGCACCCGACAGGGAGGGAGCTCTTATGGCTACACCTTC	CASSTRQGGSSYGYTF
TRBV5-4	.	TRBD1	TRBJ2-5	TGTGCCAGCAGCTTCAGACAGGGGAAGGTTGGGGAGACCCAGTACTTC	CASSFRQGKVGETQYF
TRBV25-1	.	.	TRBJ2-6	TGTGCCAGCAGTGATAGGGGGGCTGGGGCCAACGTCCTGACTTTC	CASSDRGAGANVLTF
TRBV15	.	TRBD2	TRBJ2-5	TGTGCCACCAGCAGAGGTCCGGGACTACAAGAGACCCAGTACTTC	CATSRGPGLQETQYF
TRBV24-1	.	.	TRBJ2-1	TGTGCCACCGGTTCGTTGTTTCCCCCCAATGAGCAGTTCTTC	CATGSLFPPNEQFF
TRBV30	.	TRBD2	TRBJ2-5	TGTGCCTGGAGTCCACTAGCGGGGGGGCGAGAGACCCAGTACTTC	CAWSPLAGGRETQYF
TRBV19	.	.	TRBJ1-1	TGTGCCAGTGGACCCGATGATACAGGGAACACTGAAGCTTTCTTT	CASGPDDTGNTEAFF
TRBV7-2	once	.	TRBJ2-5	TGTGCCAGCAGCTTAAGGTGGGCAGAAGAGACCCAGTACTTC	CASSLRWAEETQYF
TRBV28	.	.	TRBJ2-1	TGTGCGAGTGGACACTTCTACAATGAGCAGTTCTTC	CASGHFYNEQFF
TRBV7-8	.	TRBD1	TRBJ2-1	TGTGCCACCAGCCGGGACAGGACCTACAATGAGCAGTTCTTC	CATSRDRTYNEQFF
TRBV19	once	.	TRBJ1-5	TGTGCCAGTAAAACCCCGGACGCTTATAGCAATCAGCCCCAGCATTTT	CASKTPDAYSNQPQHF
TRBV9	.	.	TRBJ2-2	TGTGCCAGCAGCGTAGAGGCGCAGGGCACCGGGGAGCTGTTTTTT	CASSVEAQGTGELFF
TRBV6-1	.	.	TRBJ1-1	TGTGCCAGCAGTGAATATGGGGGCTTGAACACTGAAGCTTTCTTT	CASSEYGGLNTEAFF
TRBV10-3	.	.	TRBJ2-1	TGTGCCATCAGCCGCAACCACAGGGGGGGTGTCGATGAGCAGTTCTTC	CAISRNHRGGVDEQFF
TRBV5-6	.	.	TRBJ1-5	TGTGCCAGCAGCGAAGGGACTAGCAATCAGCCCCAGCATTTT	CASSEGTSNQPQHF
TRBV4-3	.	.	TRBJ2-2	TGCGCCAGCAGCCTAAGGAAGGGGACCGGGGAGCTGTTTTTT	CASSLRKGTGELFF
TRBV7-2	.	.	TRBJ2-5	TGTGCCAGCAGCTCCCTGCGGCAAGAGACCCAGTACTTC	CASSSLRQETQYF
TRBV7-2	.	.	TRBJ1-4	TGTGCCAGCAGCCCTGTACAGGCCTCCATTGGAAAACTGTTTTTT	CASSPVQASIGKLFF
TRBV6-5	.	.	TRBJ1-2	TGTGCCAGCAGTTACCGACAGGAGGGTGGCTACACCTTC	CASSYRQEGGYTF
TRBV4-1	.	.	TRBJ2-3	TGCGCCAGCAGCCAATGGGGGATTAGCACAGATACGCAGTATTTT	CASSQWGISTDTQYF
TRBV13	.	TRBD2	TRBJ2-5	TGTGCCAGCAGCTCCAAATGGGTAGCGGGGGGGCGAGAGACCCAGTACTTC	CASSSKWVAGGRETQYF
TRBV5-6	.	TRBD1	TRBJ2-1	TGTGCCAGCAGCCGGACAGGGGAAGGCTATGAGCAGTTCTTC	CASSRTGEGYEQFF
TRBV5-1	once	.	TRBJ1-1	TGCGCCAGCAGCTTAACTACAGGGATCGAGAACACTGAAGCTTTCTTT	CASSLTTGIENTEAFF
TRBV3-1/TRBV3-2	.	.	TRBJ2-2	TGTGCCAGCAGCCAAGTGTTTGCGGCGAACACCGGGGAGCTGTTTTTT	CASSQVFAANTGELFF
TRBV29-1	.	TRBD1	TRBJ1-3	TGCAGCGTAGTGACAGGGGGATCTGGAAACACCATATATTTT	CSVVTGGSGNTIYF
TRBV13	.	TRBD1	TRBJ2-3	TGTGCCAGCAGCACCGGGACAGGGGCCGGAGATACGCAGTATTTT	CASSTGTGAGDTQYF
TRBV7-2	.	TRBD1	TRBJ1-5	TGTGCCAGCAGCCTAACAGGGGATCAGCCCCAGCATTTT	CASSLTGDQPQHF
TRBV27	.	.	TRBJ1-4	TGTGCCAGCAGTTTCCGGGCAGGCCGGAAAGAAAAACTGTTTTTT	CASSFRAGRKEKLFF